This T cell receptor (beta chain) derives from a study of identical twins. About this clonotype: The antigen is undetermined.

Study-level results: A lower insertion count was a feature of abundant cord blood beta clonotypes, with no such feature in memory repertoires. Findings depended on cross-sectional statistics rather than tracking the same donors.

The trim removed 6 bases at V and 7 bases at J, leaving 8 bases unmatched. The CDR3 runs to 14 residues. Germline V gene lookup returns CDR1 MNHNS and CDR2 SASEGT. TCRdb called the 5' RACE reads again in MiXCR, with one record for every CDR3 protein. The table includes about 470,000 distinct CDR3 sequences, less than 25% detected once. The same sample was also used in a study of T cells expressing NK-cell markers. Per that study: Sequenced donors, eight in total, included seven who were HCMV-seropositive and one who was seronegative. An anti-gamma-delta TCR antibody was added in several experiments. It restricted sorting to alpha-beta TCR-expressing T cells.

This chain links TRBV6-1 with TRBJ2-1; 8 positions agree with TRBD2. The receptor comes from a woman in her late teens or twenties in good health. Sequenced material: CD4+ T cells sorted from blood. CDR3 protein: CASRLQRERNEQFF. The DNA of the CDR3 is TGTGCCAGCAGACTCCAGCGGGAGCGGAATGAGCAGTTCTTC.